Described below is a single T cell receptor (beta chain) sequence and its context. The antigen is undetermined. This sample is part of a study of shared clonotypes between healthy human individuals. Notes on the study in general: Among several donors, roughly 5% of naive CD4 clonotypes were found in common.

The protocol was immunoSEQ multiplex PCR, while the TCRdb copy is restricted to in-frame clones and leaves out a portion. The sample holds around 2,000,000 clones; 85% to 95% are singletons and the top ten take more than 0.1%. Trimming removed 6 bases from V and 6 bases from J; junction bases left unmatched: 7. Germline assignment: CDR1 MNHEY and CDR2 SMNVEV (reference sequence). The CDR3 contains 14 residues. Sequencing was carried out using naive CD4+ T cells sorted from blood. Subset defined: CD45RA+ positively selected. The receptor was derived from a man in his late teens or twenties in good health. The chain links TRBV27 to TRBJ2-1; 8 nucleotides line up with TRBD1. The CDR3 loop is CASRGTGRANEQFF. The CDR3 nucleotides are TGTGCCAGCAGAGGGACAGGTCGGGCCAATGAGCAGTTCTTC.